This T cell receptor (beta chain) was identified in a study of cytomegalovirus exposure and HLA in healthy donors. PCR involved 60 Vbeta and 13 Jbeta primers. Generated by immunoSEQ multiplex PCR, the TCRdb table keeps only in-frame clones and is missing some. Here the sample spans some 150,000 clones, approximately 80% being singletons. This CDR3 is 15 amino acids long. Germline values: CDR1 SGHTA, CDR2 FQGNSA. V lost 1 base and J 3 bases, leaving 10 bases between the germline ends. Sequenced input: PBMCs. The chain recombines TRBV7-2 with TRBJ1-3; weak D call: TRBD1 (6 bases). This receptor was identified in a woman between 50 and 59 years old in good health and CMV-seronegative. The CDR3 DNA is TGTGCCAGCAGCTTAGAACAGGGCGGTGGAAACACCATATATTTT. Protein: CASSLEQGGGNTIYF.